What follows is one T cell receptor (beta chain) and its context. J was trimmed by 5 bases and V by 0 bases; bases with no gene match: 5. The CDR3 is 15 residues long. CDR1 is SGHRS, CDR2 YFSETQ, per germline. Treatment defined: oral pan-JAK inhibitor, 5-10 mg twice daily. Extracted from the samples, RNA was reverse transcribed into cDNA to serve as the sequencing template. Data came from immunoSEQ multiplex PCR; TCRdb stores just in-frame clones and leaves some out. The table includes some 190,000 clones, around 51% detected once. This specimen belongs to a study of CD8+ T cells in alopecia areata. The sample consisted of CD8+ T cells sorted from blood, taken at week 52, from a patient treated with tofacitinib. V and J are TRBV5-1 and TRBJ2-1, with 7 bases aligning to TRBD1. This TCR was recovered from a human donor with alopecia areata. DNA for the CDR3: TGCGCCAGCAGCTTGGTGCGGACAGGACACAATGAGCAGTTCTTC. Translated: CASSLVRTGHNEQFF.